The 18 T cell receptor gamma chains given below trace back to one sample, sequenced in a study of γδ T cells in repeated Plasmodium falciparum infection. TCRdb processed the multiplex PCR reads again with the CATT caller. The sample records about 30,000 gamma-chain clones, around 1.4% being singletons. Gammadelta T cells were flow-sorted from PBMC into Vgamma9/Vdelta2+ and Vdelta2-negative populations for bulk analysis. The sequenced sample consisted of gamma-delta T cells from blood. The receptors were gathered from a pool of human donors (malaria-infected and uninfected, not separated).

This clone was seen at least ten times. A far larger clone is a single base away, which makes a read error likely. Other DNA variants within this sample encode the same CDR3. The J gene is TRGJ1 or TRGJ2, the V gene TRGV9. The J gene, missing from TCRdb, was assigned here through DNA to germline matching. Per germline, CDR1 GITISATS and CDR2 ISYDGTV (reference sequence). CDR3 length equals 15 residues. This CDR3 is CALWEVYSKIYKKLF. The CDR3 DNA follows: TGCGCCTTGTGGGAGGTGTATTCAAAAATTTATAAGAAACTCTTT.

This clone has a handful of counts. The protein that TCRdb holds for this DNA derives from a much larger clone and differs from the translated DNA at residue 8, which likely indicates a read error; the protein shown here is translated from the DNA. The rearrangement links TRGV9 to TRGJP. No J segment appears in TCRdb, so it was assigned here by matching the sequence to germline. The CDR3 contains 17 residues. The germline CDR1 and CDR2 sequences are GITISATS and ISYDGTV (reference sequence). The V gene end was trimmed by 2 bases and the J gene end by 8 bases; junction bases not matched to a gene: 9. The CDR3 here is CALWEDLYQLGKKIKVF. The DNA for the CDR3 is TGTGCCTTGTGGGAGGACCTATACCAGTTGGGCAAAAAAATCAAGGTATTT.

In this sample, this clone turned up many times. This likely came from a read error, as a far larger clone is one base away. Within the sample, other DNA sequences also encode this same CDR3. V is TRGV4 and J is TRGJP1. The CDR3 loop spans 13 amino acids. V shed 5 bases and J 7 bases; nucleotides not matched to a gene: 7. In germline, CDR1 is EGSTGY, CDR2 YDSYTSSV. CDR3 nucleotide sequence: TGTGCCACCTGGGGCCATATTGGTTGGTTCAAGATATTT. This sequence encodes CATWGHIGWFKIF.

A few counts support this clone. This DNA translates differently at residue 4 from the TCRdb protein, which is that of a much larger clone; a read error is likely, and the protein shown is the DNA's own translation. The chain is built from TRGV5 and TRGJ1 or TRGJ2. Since TCRdb gives no J gene, matching the DNA to germline was used here to assign it. The CDR3 length is 13 residues. CDR1 and CDR2 from the germline V gene are VINAFY and YDVSNSKD. The CDR3 DNA follows: TGTGCCACCCGGGACAGGCCCTTTTACAAGAAACTCTTT. Its translation: CATRDRPFYKKLF.

The table lists this clone with many counts. The amino acid sequence in TCRdb belongs to a much larger clone and departs from this DNA's translation at residue 12, likely a sequencing read error; the sequence shown is translated from the DNA. In nucleotides, the CDR3 is TGTGCCTTGTGGGAGGTGTCGGAGGAAGGGCCGGGGAAACTCTTT. Amino acids: CALWEVSEEGPGKLF. The chain employs TRGV9 and TRGJ1 or TRGJ2. TCRdb supplies no J gene; here it was assigned by aligning the nucleotide sequence to germline. The germline gives CDR1 GITISATS, CDR2 ISYDGTV (reference sequence). The CDR3 is made up of 15 amino acids. Losses at the gene ends were 0 bases for V and 12 bases for J; bases not matched to a gene: 17.

Worth noting for this clone: This DNA's translation differs at residue 11 from TCRdb's protein, which comes from a much larger clone; a read error is likely, and the protein shown is translated from the DNA. V and J are TRGV2 and TRGJ1 or TRGJ2. As TCRdb names no J gene, one was assigned here on the basis of a DNA match to germline. Germline V lookup: CDR1 EGSNGY, CDR2 YDSYNSKV. CDR3 size: 14 residues. Written as DNA, the CDR3 is TGTGCCACCTGGGACGGGCCGATTTATTATAGGAAACTCTTT. It translates to CATWDGPIYYRKLF.

Comments on this clone: TCRdb pairs this DNA with a much larger clone's protein that differs at residue 4, likely a read error; the protein shown was translated from the DNA. The same CDR3 is also encoded by other DNA sequences in this sample. No J gene was assigned, while the V gene was called as TRGV9. This CDR3 has 11 amino acids. Germline V gene data show CDR1 as GITISATS and CDR2 as ISYDGTV (reference sequence). In DNA, the CDR3 is TGTGCCTTGCGGGAGGTGCCCCCTTTGCTCTTT. It is translated as CALREVPPLLF.

This clone was recorded many times. TCRdb lists the protein of a much larger clone for this DNA, which differs at residue 10, so this is likely a read error; the protein given here is translated from the DNA itself. The chain is built from TRGV4 and TRGJ1 or TRGJ2. The V gene's germline CDR1 is EGSTGY and CDR2 YDSYTSSV. CDR3 size: 12 residues. Here the CDR3 reads CATWDGQYKELF. CDR3 nucleotide sequence: TGTGCCACCTGGGATGGACAATATAAGGAACTCTTT.

For this clone: The TCRdb record carries a much larger clone's protein, which differs from this DNA's translation at residue 5; a read error is the likely cause, and the protein listed here is the DNA translation. This chain joins TRGV2 and TRGJ1 or TRGJ2. Trimming took 5 bases from V and 8 from J; bases not matched to a gene: 9. The germline CDR1 and CDR2 sequences are EGSNGY and YDSYNSKV. The length of the CDR3 is 12 residues. Here the CDR3 reads CATWGGDNKKLF. The CDR3 nucleotides read TGTGCCACCTGGGGCGGAGATAATAAGAAACTCTTT.

This clone was counted many times. A far larger clone is one base from this, pointing to a likely read error. The same CDR3 is also encoded by other DNA sequences in this sample. This sequence joins TRGV9 and TRGJP. The J gene, missing from TCRdb, was assigned here through DNA to germline matching. The CDR3 contains 18 residues. Germline V gene data show CDR1 as GITISATS and CDR2 as ISYDGTV (reference sequence). The CDR3 nucleotides read TGCGCCTTGTGGGAGGTGCCAATCAAAGAGTTGGGCAAAAAAATCAAGGTATTT. This translates into CALWEVPIKELGKKIKVF.

This clone was seen repeatedly, ten times or more. TCRdb's protein for this DNA is that of a much larger clone and differs from the translation at residue 6, likely a read error; the protein shown is the DNA translation. The genes are TRGV4 and TRGJ1 or TRGJ2. The J gene, not given by TCRdb, was assigned here from a germline match of the nucleotide sequence. The V gene end was trimmed by 6 bases and the J gene end by 5 bases; junction bases not matched to a gene: 4. The CDR3 contains 11 residues. The germline V gene encodes CDR1 EGSTGY and CDR2 YDSYTSSV. This chain's CDR3 is CATWLHYKKLF. In nucleotides, the CDR3 is TGTGCCACCTGGCTCCATTATAAGAAACTCTTT.

This clone has a handful of counts. This DNA's translation differs at residue 6 from TCRdb's protein, which comes from a much larger clone; a read error is likely, and the protein shown is translated from the DNA. The rearrangement links TRGV9 to TRGJP1. Per the germline V gene, CDR1 is GITISATS and CDR2 is ISYDGTV (reference sequence). Trimming removed 3 bases from V and 4 bases from J; junction bases left unmatched: 5. This CDR3 contains 14 residues. The CDR3 protein is CALWETNTGWFKIF. CDR3 nucleotide sequence: TGTGCCTTGTGGGAGACAAACACTGGTTGGTTCAAGATATTT.

This clone came up a few times. TCRdb's entry gives the protein of a much larger clone, which mismatches this DNA's translation at residue 3, likely from a read error; the protein reported here is translated from the DNA. Other DNA sequences in the sample encode the same CDR3. The chain is built from TRGV9 and TRGJ1 or TRGJ2. TCRdb is silent on the J gene; assignment here came from matching the DNA to germline. After removal of 10 bases from V and 5 bases from J, the junction contained 8 bases not matched to a gene. The CDR3 is 11 amino acids. From germline, CDR1 is GITISATS and CDR2 ISYDGTV (reference sequence). CDR3 sequence reads: CALPRDYKKLF. As DNA, the CDR3 is TGTGCCTTACCGAGGGATTATAAGAAACTCTTT.

This clone was counted a few times. TCRdb has a much larger clone's protein, which differs at residue 11 from the translation of this DNA, likely because of a read error; what is shown is the protein translated from the DNA. V gene assignment gives TRGV3, but the J gene was left uncalled. CDR1 VTNTFY and CDR2 YDVSTARD come from the germline V gene (reference sequence). The CDR3 covers 13 residues. The CDR3 nucleotides are TGTGCCACCTGGGACGAGGGGGGCTGGATCAGGACGTTT. Amino acid sequence: CATWDEGGWIRTF.

This clone showed up many times. It is likely a read error: a sequence one base away is far more abundant. Other DNA sequences of this sample code for an identical CDR3. The J gene was not called, though the V gene is TRGV9. Per the germline V gene, CDR1 is GITISATS and CDR2 is ISYDGTV (reference sequence). The CDR3 spans 15 residues. The CDR3 DNA reads TGTGCCTTGTGGGAGGTGCATACCACTGGTTGGTTCAAGATATTC. Protein sequence: CALWEVHTTGWFKIF.

This clone was counted between two and nine times. TCRdb attributes to this sequence the protein of a much larger clone, which differs from the DNA translation at residues 4 and 8; a read error is likely, and the protein displayed is translated from the DNA. The chain combines TRGV9 with TRGJP2. Matching the DNA to germline supplied the J gene, which TCRdb does not give. The CDR3 is 13 residues long. Germline CDR1 is GITISATS and CDR2 is ISYDGTV (reference sequence). The CDR3 spells CALCEVGGWIKTF. CDR3 DNA: TGTGCCTTGTGTGAGGTGGGGGGTTGGATCAAGACGTTT.

This clone was found many times. A much larger clone is a single base away; this may be a read error. The chain combines TRGV3 with TRGJ1 or TRGJ2. Germline V gene data show CDR1 as VTNTFY and CDR2 as YDVSTARD (reference sequence). V was pared by 3 bases and J by 3 bases, with 5 bases of the junction left unmatched. This CDR3 is built from 13 residues. CDR3 protein: CATWDWIYYKKLF. For the CDR3, the DNA is TGTGCCACCTGGGACTGGATTTATTATAAGAAACTCTTT.

Comment on this clone: A far larger clone is one nucleotide away, so this likely arose from a read error. The identical CDR3 is also encoded by other nucleotide sequences in the sample. The rearrangement uses TRGV9 and TRGJ1 or TRGJ2. No J segment appears in TCRdb, so it was assigned here by matching the sequence to germline. After removal of 2 bases from V and 7 bases from J, the junction contained 11 bases not matched to a gene. Germline CDR1 and CDR2: GITISATS and ISYDGTV (reference sequence). There are 14 residues in the CDR3. The DNA of the CDR3 is TGTGCCTTGTGGGAGGCGCGGAAGAACTATAAGAAACTCTTT. Its translation is CALWEARKNYKKLF.